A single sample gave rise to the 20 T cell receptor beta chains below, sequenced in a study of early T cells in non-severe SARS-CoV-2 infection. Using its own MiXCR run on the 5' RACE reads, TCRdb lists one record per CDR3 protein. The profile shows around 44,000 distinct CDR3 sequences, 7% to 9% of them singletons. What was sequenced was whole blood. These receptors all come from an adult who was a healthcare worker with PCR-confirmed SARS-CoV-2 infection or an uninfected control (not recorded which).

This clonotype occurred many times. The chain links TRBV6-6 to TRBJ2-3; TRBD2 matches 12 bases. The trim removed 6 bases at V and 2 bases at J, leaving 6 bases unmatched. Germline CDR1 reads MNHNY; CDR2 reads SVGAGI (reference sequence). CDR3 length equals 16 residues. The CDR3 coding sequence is TGTGCCAGCAGGTCAACTAGCGGGGGGTTCACAGATACGCAGTATTTT. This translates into CASRSTSGGFTDTQYF.

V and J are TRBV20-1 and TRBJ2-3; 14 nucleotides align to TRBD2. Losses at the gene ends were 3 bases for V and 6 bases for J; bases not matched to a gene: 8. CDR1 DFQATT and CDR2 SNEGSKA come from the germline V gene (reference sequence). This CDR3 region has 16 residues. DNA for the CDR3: TGCAGTGCTAGGGCCCGACTAGCGGGGGGGCCGGATACGCAGTATTTT. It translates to CSARARLAGGPDTQYF.

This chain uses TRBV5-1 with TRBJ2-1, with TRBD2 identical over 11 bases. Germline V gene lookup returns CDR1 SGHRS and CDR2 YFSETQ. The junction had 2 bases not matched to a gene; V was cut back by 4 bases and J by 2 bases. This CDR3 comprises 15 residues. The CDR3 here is CASSEGLAAYNEQFF. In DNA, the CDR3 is TGCGCCAGCAGCGAGGGACTAGCGGCCTACAATGAGCAGTTCTTC.

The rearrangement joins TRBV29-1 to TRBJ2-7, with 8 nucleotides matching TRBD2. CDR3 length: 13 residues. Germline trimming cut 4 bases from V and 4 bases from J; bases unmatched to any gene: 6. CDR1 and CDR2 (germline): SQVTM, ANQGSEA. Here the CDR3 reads CSVGGLVAYEQYF. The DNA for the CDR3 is TGCAGCGTTGGGGGACTAGTAGCGTACGAGCAGTACTTC.

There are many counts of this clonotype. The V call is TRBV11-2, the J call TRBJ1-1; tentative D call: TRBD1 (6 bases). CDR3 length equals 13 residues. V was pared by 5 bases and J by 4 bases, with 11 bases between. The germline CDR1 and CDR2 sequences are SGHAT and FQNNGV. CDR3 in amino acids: CASSQQGPTEAFF. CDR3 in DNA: TGTGCCAGCAGCCAACAGGGTCCCACTGAAGCTTTCTTT.

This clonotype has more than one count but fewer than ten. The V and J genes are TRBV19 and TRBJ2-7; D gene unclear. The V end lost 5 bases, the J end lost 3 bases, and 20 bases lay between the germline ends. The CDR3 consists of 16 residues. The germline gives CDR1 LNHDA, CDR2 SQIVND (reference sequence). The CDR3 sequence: CASSASTGPLGYEQYF. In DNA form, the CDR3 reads TGTGCCAGTAGTGCCTCTACCGGACCCCTGGGCTACGAGCAGTACTTC. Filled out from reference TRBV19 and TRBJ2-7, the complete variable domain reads DGGITQSPKYLFRKEGQNVTLSCEQNLNHDAMYWYRQDPGQGLRLIYYSQIVNDFQKGDIAEGYSVSREKKESFPLTVTSAQKNPTAFYLCASSASTGPLGYEQYFGPGTRLTVT.

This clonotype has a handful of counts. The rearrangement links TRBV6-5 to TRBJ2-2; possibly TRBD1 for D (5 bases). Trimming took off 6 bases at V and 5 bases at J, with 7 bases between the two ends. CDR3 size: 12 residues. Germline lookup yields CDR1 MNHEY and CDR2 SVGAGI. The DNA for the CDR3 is TGTGCCAGCAGGTCAGGGACCGGGGAGCTGTTTTTT. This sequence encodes CASRSGTGELFF.

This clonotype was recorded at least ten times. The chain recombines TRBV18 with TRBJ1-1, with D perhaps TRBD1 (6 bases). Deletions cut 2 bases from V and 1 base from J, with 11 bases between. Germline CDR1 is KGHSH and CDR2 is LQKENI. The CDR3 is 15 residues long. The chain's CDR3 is CASSPRQAENTEAFF. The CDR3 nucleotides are TGTGCCAGCTCACCAAGACAGGCAGAGAACACTGAAGCTTTCTTT.

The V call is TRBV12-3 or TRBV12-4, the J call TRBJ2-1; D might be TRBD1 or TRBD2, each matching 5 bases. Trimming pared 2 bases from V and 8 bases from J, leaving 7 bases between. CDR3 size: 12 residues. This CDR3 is CASSLRGDEQFF. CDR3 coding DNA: TGTGCCAGCAGTTTACGAGGGGATGAGCAGTTCTTC.

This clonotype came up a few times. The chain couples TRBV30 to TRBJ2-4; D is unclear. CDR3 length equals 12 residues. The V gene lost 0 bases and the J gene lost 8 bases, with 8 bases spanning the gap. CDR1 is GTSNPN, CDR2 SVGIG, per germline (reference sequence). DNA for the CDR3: TGTGCCTGGAGTGTCGCACGGGACATTCAGTACTTC. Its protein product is CAWSVARDIQYF.

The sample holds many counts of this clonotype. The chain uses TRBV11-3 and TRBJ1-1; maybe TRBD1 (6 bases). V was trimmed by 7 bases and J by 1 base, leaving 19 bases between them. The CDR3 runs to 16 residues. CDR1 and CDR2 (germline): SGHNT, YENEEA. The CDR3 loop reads CASNLGPGAGNTEAFF. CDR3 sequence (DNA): TGTGCCAGCAATTTGGGTCCGGGGGCTGGGAACACTGAAGCTTTCTTT.

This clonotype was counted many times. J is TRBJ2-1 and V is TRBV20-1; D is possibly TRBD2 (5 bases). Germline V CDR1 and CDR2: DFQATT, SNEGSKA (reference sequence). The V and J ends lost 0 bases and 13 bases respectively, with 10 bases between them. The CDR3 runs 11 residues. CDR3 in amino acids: CSARDRELQFF. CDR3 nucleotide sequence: TGCAGTGCTAGAGATAGGGAGTTACAGTTCTTC.

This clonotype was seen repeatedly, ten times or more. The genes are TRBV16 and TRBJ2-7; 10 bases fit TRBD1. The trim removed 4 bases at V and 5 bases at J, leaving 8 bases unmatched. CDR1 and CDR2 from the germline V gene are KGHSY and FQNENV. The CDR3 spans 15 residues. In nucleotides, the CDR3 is TGTGCCAGCAGCCTCATCCGGGACAGGGGTCACGAGCAGTACTTC. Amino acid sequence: CASSLIRDRGHEQYF.

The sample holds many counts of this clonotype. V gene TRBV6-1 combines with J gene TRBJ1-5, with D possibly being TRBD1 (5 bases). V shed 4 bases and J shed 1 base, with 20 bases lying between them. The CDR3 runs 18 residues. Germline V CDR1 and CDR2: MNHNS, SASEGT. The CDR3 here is CASSAQGWGSRSNQPQHF. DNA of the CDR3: TGTGCCAGCAGTGCTCAGGGATGGGGCAGCAGGAGCAATCAGCCCCAGCATTTT.

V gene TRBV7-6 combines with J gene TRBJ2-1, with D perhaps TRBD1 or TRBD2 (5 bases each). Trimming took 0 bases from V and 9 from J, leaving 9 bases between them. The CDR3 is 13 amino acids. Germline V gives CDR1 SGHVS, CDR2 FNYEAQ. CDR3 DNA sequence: TGTGCCAGCAGCTTAGCCTCAGGGACTGAGCAGTTCTTC. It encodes CASSLASGTEQFF.

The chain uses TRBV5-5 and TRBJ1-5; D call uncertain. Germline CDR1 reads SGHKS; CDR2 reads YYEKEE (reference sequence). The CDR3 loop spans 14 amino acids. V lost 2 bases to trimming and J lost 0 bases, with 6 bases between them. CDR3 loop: CASSLPFSNQPQHF. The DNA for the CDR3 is TGTGCCAGCAGCTTACCCTTTAGCAATCAGCCCCAGCATTTT.

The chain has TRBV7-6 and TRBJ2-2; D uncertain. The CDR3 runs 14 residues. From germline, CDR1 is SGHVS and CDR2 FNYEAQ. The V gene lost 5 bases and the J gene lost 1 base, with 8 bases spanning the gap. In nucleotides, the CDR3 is TGTGCCAGCAGCAACCCTCTGAACACCGGGGAGCTGTTTTTT. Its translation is CASSNPLNTGELFF.

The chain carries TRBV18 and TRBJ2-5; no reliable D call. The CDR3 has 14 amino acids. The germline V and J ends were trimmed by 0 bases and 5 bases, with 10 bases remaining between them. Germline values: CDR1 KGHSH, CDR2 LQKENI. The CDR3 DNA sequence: TGTGCCAGCTCACCACCGGCAGATCCCGAGACCCAGTACTTC. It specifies CASSPPADPETQYF.

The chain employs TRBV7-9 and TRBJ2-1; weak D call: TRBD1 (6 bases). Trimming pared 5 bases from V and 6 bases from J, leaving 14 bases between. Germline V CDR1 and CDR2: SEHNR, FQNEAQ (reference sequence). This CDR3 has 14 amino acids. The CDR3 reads CASSTGYEVNEQFF. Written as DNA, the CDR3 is TGTGCCAGCAGCACAGGGTATGAGGTCAATGAGCAGTTCTTC.

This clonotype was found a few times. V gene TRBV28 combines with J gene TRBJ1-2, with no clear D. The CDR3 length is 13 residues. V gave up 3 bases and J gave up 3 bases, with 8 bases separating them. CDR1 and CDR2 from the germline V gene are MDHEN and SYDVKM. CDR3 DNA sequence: TGTGCCAGCAGTTTGAGGCGGGACTATGGCTACACCTTC. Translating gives CASSLRRDYGYTF.